The source of this TCR beta chain is a study of shared clonotypes between healthy human individuals. Into CD45RA+ naive and CD45RA-negative memory subsets, the CD4+ cells were split. The assay was immunoSEQ multiplex PCR, and TCRdb's table has in-frame clones only and misses some. This sample has 2 million to 3 million clones, with 93% found just once. The J segment lost 2 bases and the V segment lost 4 bases, leaving 5 bases of the junction unmatched. Germline V gene sequence: CDR1 SGHRS, CDR2 YFSETQ. The CDR3 is 15 residues long. Study outcomes and limitations: In general, naive subsets displayed greater estimated richness than memory subsets did.

Regarding this clone: Antigen unknown.

Input material: naive CD4+ T cells from PBMCs. Subset in this sample: CD45RA+ positively selected. This receptor was identified in a man aged 18 to 35 in good health. Some clones in this sample may be carry-over from other donors' samples. The chain uses TRBV5-1 and TRBJ2-7, with 11 bases identical to TRBD1. DNA for the CDR3: TGCGCCAGCAGCCAGGGACAGGGGGTGGCCTACGAGCAGTACTTC. This translates into CASSQGQGVAYEQYF. The whole variable domain, remainder taken from reference TRBV5-1 and TRBJ2-7, is KAGVTQTPRYLIKTRGQQVTLSCSPISGHRSVSWYQQTPGQGLQFLFEYFSETQRNKGNFPGRFSGRQFSNSRSEMNVSTLELGDSALYLCASSQGQGVAYEQYFGPGTRLTVT.